Listed here are 6 T cell receptor beta chains from one sample, sequenced in a study of shared clonotypes between healthy human individuals. TCRdb's copy holds only in-frame clones and misses some; the assay was immunoSEQ multiplex PCR. This table has roughly 2,000,000 clones, 85% to 95% appearing once. Cells designated naive CD8 were CD45RO-negative and were positively selected for CCR7, with terminally differentiated effector memory CD45RA+ cells excluded. Sample: naive CD8+ T cells sorted from blood. These receptors were obtained from a young man in good health.

This rearrangement joins TRBV6-1 to TRBJ1-3, with 10 bases matching TRBD1. This CDR3 contains 15 residues. Germline V gene data show CDR1 as MNHNS and CDR2 as SASEGT. Trimming at V came to 6 bases and at J to 9 bases, leaving 11 bases not matched to a gene. The CDR3: CASREPGQGIGTIYF. CDR3 sequence (DNA): TGTGCCAGCAGGGAGCCGGGACAGGGGATTGGCACCATATATTTT.

This chain connects TRBV25-1 to TRBJ1-2; 12 nucleotides match TRBD1. Trimming at V came to 4 bases and at J to 8 bases, leaving 5 bases not matched to a gene. The CDR3 covers 14 residues. Germline V gives CDR1 MGHDK, CDR2 SYGVNS. CDR3 coding DNA: TGTGCCAGCAGTGGGGGACAGGGGGCTGACGGCTACACCTTC. This gives the protein CASSGGQGADGYTF.

As for this clone: Different DNA sequences within this sample yield the same CDR3. V is TRBV5-1 and J is TRBJ1-1, with D possibly matching TRBD1 (5 bases). The ends were cut back, 2 bases at V and 1 base at J, with 9 bases in the middle. The V gene's germline CDR1 is SGHRS and CDR2 YFSETQ. The CDR3 is made up of 14 amino acids. CDR3 sequence: CASSLRGPNTEAFF. CDR3 DNA sequence: TGCGCCAGCAGCTTAAGGGGCCCGAACACTGAAGCTTTCTTT. The full variable domain, with the rest looked up from reference TRBV5-1 and TRBJ1-1, is KAGVTQTPRYLIKTRGQQVTLSCSPISGHRSVSWYQQTPGQGLQFLFEYFSETQRNKGNFPGRFSGRQFSNSRSEMNVSTLELGDSALYLCASSLRGPNTEAFFGQGTRLTVV.

With respect to this clone: This CDR3 is also generated by other DNA sequences in the sample. CDR3 region: CASSLSGEGTEAFF. The CDR3 bases are TGTGCCAGCAGTTTAAGCGGGGAAGGGACTGAAGCTTTCTTT. The genes are TRBV28 and TRBJ1-1, with D unresolved. Per the germline V gene, CDR1 is MDHEN and CDR2 is SYDVKM. Trimming shortened V by 2 bases and J by 5 bases, and 12 bases separated the two germline ends. This CDR3 spans 14 amino acids.

The chain combines TRBV21-1 with TRBJ2-7; TRBD1, the D gene given by the table, was not confirmed from the DNA. TRBV21-1 is classified as a pseudogene. The CDR3 contains 14 residues. CDR3 nucleotide sequence: TGTGCCAGCAGCAAAGTTCACATAATCTACGAGCAGTACTTC. Translation gives CASSKVHIIYEQYF.

The chain is built from TRBV5-6 and TRBJ2-5; TRBD2 aligns across 12 bases. In germline, CDR1 is SGHDT, CDR2 YYEEEE. V shed 6 bases and J 2 bases; nucleotides not matched to a gene: 8. This CDR3 spans 16 amino acids. The CDR3 spells CASTELAGGEQETQYF. The CDR3 bases are TGTGCCAGCACCGAACTAGCGGGAGGAGAGCAAGAGACCCAGTACTTC.